A single sample gave rise to the 12 T cell receptor beta chains below, sequenced in a study of cytomegalovirus exposure and HLA in healthy donors. The PCR was carried out with 60 Vbeta primers and 13 Jbeta primers. Clones were read by immunoSEQ multiplex PCR, and TCRdb kept only the in-frame ones, dropping some. This sample has 90,000 to 120,000 clones, with more than 70% found just once. The sample was PBMCs. Receptors originate from a man aged 25 to 45 in good health and CMV-seronegative.

The gene calls are TRBV27 and TRBJ1-1; tentatively, D is TRBD1 (6 bases). Trimming removed 4 bases from V and 1 base from J, with 10 bases in between. The CDR3 has 14 amino acids. The germline CDR1 and CDR2 sequences are MNHEY and SMNVEV (reference sequence). DNA of the CDR3: TGTGCCAGCAGTTCCACAGGGTGGAACACTGAAGCTTTCTTT. This translates into CASSSTGWNTEAFF.

This chain connects TRBV7-6 to TRBJ2-2; 9 bases are shared with TRBD2. With V trimmed by 5 bases and J by 0 bases, 16 bases remained unmatched. Per the germline V gene, CDR1 is SGHVS and CDR2 is FNYEAQ. This CDR3 is built from 20 residues. The CDR3 sequence is CASSPGAARGGWPNTGELFF. CDR3 nucleotides: TGTGCCAGCAGCCCCGGTGCTGCGCGGGGGGGTTGGCCGAACACCGGGGAGCTGTTTTTT.

This clone appeared a few times. V gene TRBV7-2 combines with J gene TRBJ2-1, with 15 bases fitting TRBD2. The CDR3 extends over 15 amino acids. With 4 bases clipped from V and 7 bases from J, the junction kept 2 bases outside the gene matches. CDR1 is SGHTA and CDR2 is FQGNSA in the germline V gene. This chain's CDR3 is CASSWTSGGVNEQFF. The CDR3 nucleotides read TGTGCCAGCAGCTGGACTAGCGGGGGGGTGAATGAGCAGTTCTTC. The full variable domain, in which reference TRBV7-2 and TRBJ2-1 provide the parts outside the CDR3, is GAGVSQSPSNKVTEKGKDVELRCDPISGHTALYWYRQSLGQGLEFLIYFQGNSAPDKSGLPSDRFSAERTGGSVSTLTIQRTQQEDSAVYLCASSWTSGGVNEQFFGPGTRLTVL.

This clone turned up a few times. The chain carries TRBV6-5 and TRBJ1-5, with D unresolved. Germline lookup yields CDR1 MNHEY and CDR2 SVGAGI. The CDR3 length is 14 residues. V was pared by 2 bases and J by 7 bases, with 12 bases between. The DNA for the CDR3 is TGTGCCAGCAGTTACGATTGGGGAGGGCAGCCCCAGCATTTT. Translation gives CASSYDWGGQPQHF.

The rearrangement joins TRBV5-1 to TRBJ2-1; 7 nucleotides align to TRBD2. CDR3 length: 17 residues. V was pared by 0 bases and J by 5 bases, with 11 bases of the junction left unmatched. In germline, CDR1 is SGHRS, CDR2 YFSETQ. The CDR3 spells CASSLALGREPNNEQFF. The CDR3, as DNA: TGCGCCAGCAGCTTGGCCCTTGGGCGGGAGCCCAACAATGAGCAGTTCTTC.

Regarding this clone: This same CDR3 is encoded by further DNA sequences in the sample. V usage is TRBV9 and J usage is TRBJ1-2; maybe TRBD1 (5 bases). CDR1 is SGDLS and CDR2 is YYNGEE in the germline V gene. V shed 4 bases and J shed 8 bases, with 9 bases lying between them. The CDR3 has 11 amino acids. CDR3 residues: CASSSRGGYTF. In nucleotides, the CDR3 is TGTGCCAGCAGCTCCCGGGGGGGCTACACCTTC. The full variable domain, completed using reference TRBV9 and TRBJ1-2, is DSGVTQTPKHLITATGQRVTLRCSPRSGDLSVYWYQQSLDQGLQFLIQYYNGEERAKGNILERFSAQQFPDLHSELNLSSLELGDSALYFCASSSRGGYTFGSGTRLTVV.

This chain connects TRBV7-8 to TRBJ1-5, with D uncertain. Germline CDR1 and CDR2: SGHVS and FQNEAQ. The germline V and J ends were trimmed by 5 bases and 2 bases, with 13 bases remaining between them. This CDR3 comprises 15 residues. The CDR3: CASSLTIPGNQPQHF. The CDR3 coding sequence is TGTGCCAGCAGCCTGACTATACCGGGCAATCAGCCCCAGCATTTT.

This clone has a single count. V gene TRBV20-1 combines with J gene TRBJ1-2; 7 bases line up with TRBD1. This CDR3 is built from 11 residues. CDR1 and CDR2 from the germline V gene are DFQATT and SNEGSKA (reference sequence). The ends lost 3 bases at V and 8 bases at J; junction bases unmatched: 3. The CDR3 here is CSASRDSGYTF. CDR3 nucleotide sequence: TGCAGTGCTAGCAGGGACAGCGGCTACACCTTC.

This chain joins TRBV4-1 and TRBJ1-5; perhaps TRBD1 as D (6 bases). The germline V gene encodes CDR1 MGHRA and CDR2 YSYEKL. This CDR3 spans 16 amino acids. V shed 3 bases and J shed 0 bases, with 12 bases lying between them. The CDR3 sequence is CASSQDLTGSNQPQHF. The DNA for the CDR3 is TGCGCCAGCAGCCAGGACTTGACAGGTAGCAATCAGCCCCAGCATTTT.

The chain links TRBV29-1 to TRBJ1-1; 7 nucleotides agree with TRBD1. CDR3 length: 13 amino acids. Germline assignment: CDR1 SQVTM and CDR2 ANQGSEA. J gave up 4 bases and V 7 bases, and 9 bases lay outside the gene matches. CDR3 sequence reads: CSGGTAGGTEAFF. The CDR3, as DNA: TGCAGCGGGGGGACCGCAGGGGGCACTGAAGCTTTCTTT.

The chain recombines TRBV5-5 with TRBJ2-7, with D possibly TRBD1 on 5 matching bases. Trimming cost V 0 bases and J 2 bases, with 12 bases left between them. The CDR3 runs to 15 residues. Germline V lookup: CDR1 SGHKS, CDR2 YYEKEE (reference sequence). The CDR3 DNA follows: TGTGCCAGCAGCTTGGTGCTAGGGGCCACCTACGAGCAGTACTTC. The encoded protein is CASSLVLGATYEQYF.

Here the CDR3 reads CAISEERNEKLFF. The DNA for the CDR3 is TGTGCCATCAGTGAGGAGAGGAATGAAAAACTGTTTTTT. V is TRBV10-3 and J is TRBJ1-4; D is ambiguous. Germline-derived CDR1 and CDR2 are ENHRY and SYGVKD. The CDR3 extends over 13 amino acids. Trimming cost V 2 bases and J 5 bases, with 6 bases left between them.